This is a list of T cell receptor beta chains from one sample in a study of vaccination effects on CD4 cells after COVID-19. TCRdb's table, derived via immunoSEQ multiplex PCR, lists solely in-frame clones and lacks some. This table holds about 44,000 clones, about 80% found once. Their antigens remain unidentified. The specimen comprised CD4+ T cells from PBMCs cultured without peptide, sampled after COVID-19 vaccination. Source of these receptors: a human donor who had a prior SARS-CoV-2 infection. The CDR3 runs from the conserved cysteine through the conserved F or W. The D gene is left open where the match is weak. Clone size appears in some rows only: once, few, many, or a class for an expanded clone.

TRBV15	NA	TRBJ2-1	NA	CATRTRPFYNEQFF	TGTGCCACCAGGACCCGCCCGTTCTACAATGAGCAGTTCTTC
TRBV19	NA	TRBJ2-1	NA	CASSTTAYNEQFF	TGTGCCAGTAGTACGACAGCCTACAATGAGCAGTTCTTC
TRBV4-3	TRBD2	TRBJ2-1	once	CASSQLAGDPYNEQFF	TGCGCCAGCAGCCAACTAGCGGGAGACCCATACAATGAGCAGTTCTTC
TRBV18	TRBD2	TRBJ2-2	NA	CASSPLGLAGVGTGELFF	TGTGCCAGCTCACCACTGGGACTAGCGGGAGTAGGCACCGGGGAGCTGTTTTTT
TRBV5-1	TRBD1	TRBJ2-1	NA	CASSGDRVNEQFF	TGCGCCAGCAGCGGGGACAGGGTCAATGAGCAGTTCTTC
TRBV5-1	TRBD2	TRBJ2-3	NA	CASSLGLAGGDTQYF	TGCGCCAGCAGCTTGGGACTAGCGGGGGGGGATACGCAGTATTTT
TRBV6-5	NA	TRBJ2-7	NA	CASRPGHQRTYEQYF	TGTGCCAGCAGACCGGGACACCAACGAACCTACGAGCAGTACTTC
TRBV5-1	NA	TRBJ2-7	few	CASSLGYRDEQYF	TGCGCCAGCAGCTTGGGGTACAGGGACGAGCAGTACTTC
TRBV30	TRBD1	TRBJ1-6	NA	CAWQGVRNSPLHF	TGTGCCTGGCAGGGGGTGAGGAATTCACCCCTCCACTTT
TRBV11-3	TRBD2	TRBJ2-1	once	CASSLRGIYNEQFF	TGTGCCAGCAGCTTGCGGGGGATCTACAATGAGCAGTTCTTC
TRBV6-5	NA	TRBJ1-3	NA	CASIYGEFSGNTIYF	TGTGCCAGCATTTACGGGGAATTCTCTGGAAACACCATATATTTT
TRBV30	NA	TRBJ2-3	once	CAWSVWASSTDTQYF	TGTGCCTGGAGTGTATGGGCCTCTAGCACAGATACGCAGTATTTT
TRBV20-1	NA	TRBJ2-5	NA	CSATRAETQYF	TGCAGTGCCACAAGAGCTGAGACCCAGTACTTC
TRBV20-1	NA	TRBJ1-5	NA	CSASPGRGNQPQHF	TGCAGTGCTAGTCCCGGACGGGGCAATCAGCCCCAGCATTTT
TRBV2	TRBD1	TRBJ1-4	few	CASSGAGTANEKLFF	TGTGCCAGCAGTGGCGCCGGGACAGCTAATGAAAAACTGTTTTTT
TRBV19	NA	TRBJ2-1	few	CASSPQDLRPYNEQFF	TGTGCCAGTAGTCCCCAGGACCTTAGGCCTTACAATGAGCAGTTCTTC
TRBV7-3	NA	TRBJ2-2	NA	CASSLTGATGELFF	TGTGCCAGCAGCCTAACGGGGGCTACCGGGGAGCTGTTTTTT
TRBV7-9	NA	TRBJ2-2	NA	CASSFTTYNTGELFF	TGTGCCAGCAGCTTTACGACTTATAACACCGGGGAGCTGTTTTTT
TRBV2	NA	TRBJ2-1	NA	CASSRVLAGNEQFF	TGTGCCAGCAGTCGCGTTTTGGCGGGGAATGAGCAGTTCTTC
TRBV10-3	NA	TRBJ2-1	NA	CAISESGGPEQFF	TGTGCCATCAGTGAGTCGGGGGGCCCGGAGCAGTTCTTC
TRBV2	NA	TRBJ1-3	NA	CASAGSSGNTIYF	TGTGCCAGCGCGGGCAGTAGCGGAAACACCATATATTTT
TRBV5-1	TRBD1	TRBJ1-5	NA	CASSWGQEGQPQHF	TGCGCCAGCAGCTGGGGACAGGAAGGTCAGCCCCAGCATTTT
TRBV5-1	NA	TRBJ2-1	NA	CASSLEQTSSYNEQFF	TGCGCCAGCAGCTTGGAACAGACGAGCTCCTACAATGAGCAGTTCTTC
TRBV19	NA	TRBJ1-5	few	CASSMDRNQPQHF	TGTGCCAGTAGTATGGACAGAAATCAGCCCCAGCATTTT
TRBV18	NA	TRBJ1-1	NA	CASSPRRAEGTEAFF	TGTGCCAGCTCACCACGGAGGGCGGAGGGCACTGAAGCTTTCTTT
TRBV7-3	NA	TRBJ2-2	once	CASSFNLGHTGELFF	TGTGCCAGCAGCTTTAACTTAGGGCACACCGGGGAGCTGTTTTTT
TRBV4-3	TRBD2	TRBJ2-3	NA	CASSQYSGTSYPDTQYF	TGCGCCAGCAGCCAATATTCCGGGACTAGCTATCCAGATACGCAGTATTTT
TRBV7-9	NA	TRBJ1-2	NA	CASSRVGDGYTF	TGTGCCAGCAGCCGAGTGGGGGACGGCTACACCTTC
TRBV5-1	NA	TRBJ1-2	NA	CASSESGFYGYTF	TGCGCCAGCAGCGAGTCAGGGTTCTATGGCTACACCTTC
TRBV11-2	NA	TRBJ1-6	NA	CASARTRLYNSPLHF	TGTGCCAGCGCCCGGACAAGACTTTATAATTCACCCCTCCACTTT
TRBV29-1	NA	TRBJ2-3	NA	CSPGRRRCGNHGVPDTQYF	TGCAGCCCGGGACGCCGGCGGTGCGGGAACCACGGGGTCCCAGATACGCAGTATTTT
TRBV18	TRBD1	TRBJ1-5	NA	CASSTQGSQPQHF	TGTGCCAGCTCCACACAGGGGAGTCAGCCCCAGCATTTT
TRBV19	TRBD2	TRBJ2-3	NA	CASQPGLLTDTQYF	TGTGCCAGCCAACCGGGACTACTTACAGATACGCAGTATTTT
TRBV6-5	NA	TRBJ2-5	NA	CASSFTGGAETQYF	TGTGCCAGCTCTTTTACAGGGGGGGCAGAGACCCAGTACTTC
TRBV7-7	NA	TRBJ2-3	NA	CASSQSPGVDTQYF	TGTGCTAGCAGTCAGAGCCCGGGGGTGGATACGCAGTATTTT
TRBV30	NA	TRBJ2-5	NA	CAWSPIPQETQYF	TGTGCCTGGAGTCCAATACCGCAAGAGACCCAGTACTTC
TRBV7-6	TRBD1	TRBJ2-3	NA	CASSSRGDTQYF	TGTGCCAGCAGCTCCAGGGGGGATACGCAGTATTTT
TRBV7-6	TRBD2	TRBJ2-7	few	CASSTRTGTSSRAYEQYF	TGTGCCAGCAGCACCCGGACCGGGACTAGTTCAAGGGCCTACGAGCAGTACTTC
TRBV5-1	NA	TRBJ1-1	few	CASSLVTANTEAFF	TGCGCCAGCAGCTTGGTTACAGCAAACACTGAAGCTTTCTTT
TRBV5-4	TRBD2	TRBJ2-5	NA	CASSSVGLAALQETQYF	TGTGCCAGCAGCTCGGTTGGACTAGCGGCCCTACAAGAGACCCAGTACTTC
TRBV19	NA	TRBJ2-7	NA	CASSRAAPSYEQYF	TGTGCCAGTAGCCGGGCCGCTCCATCCTACGAGCAGTACTTC
TRBV6-5	TRBD2	TRBJ2-1	NA	CASSWTSGPAYNEQFF	TGTGCCAGCAGTTGGACTAGCGGCCCTGCCTACAATGAGCAGTTCTTC
TRBV30	NA	TRBJ1-2	few	CAWSVSQNYGYTF	TGTGCCTGGAGTGTAAGTCAGAACTATGGCTACACCTTC
TRBV7-8	NA	TRBJ2-5	NA	CASRSLGMQETQYF	TGTGCCAGCCGCTCCCTAGGTATGCAAGAGACCCAGTACTTC
TRBV3-1/TRBV3-2	NA	TRBJ1-4	NA	CASSQDLLSEKLFF	TGTGCCAGCAGCCAAGATCTCCTATCCGAAAAACTGTTTTTT
TRBV7-8	NA	TRBJ2-1	NA	CASSLSAYNEQFF	TGTGCCAGCAGCTTATCGGCCTACAATGAGCAGTTCTTC
TRBV6-5	TRBD2	TRBJ2-1	NA	CAGASGSYNEQFF	TGTGCCGGCGCTAGCGGTTCCTACAATGAGCAGTTCTTC
TRBV18	TRBD1	TRBJ1-2	NA	CASSPSGTGILYGYTF	TGTGCCAGCTCACCATCGGGGACAGGGATACTCTATGGCTACACCTTC
TRBV2	NA	TRBJ2-1	NA	CASSAPAEQFF	TGTGCCAGCAGTGCCCCAGCGGAGCAGTTCTTC
TRBV2	NA	TRBJ2-3	NA	CASTPRTSTDTQYF	TGTGCCAGCACGCCGCGAACTAGCACAGATACGCAGTATTTT
TRBV5-6	TRBD2	TRBJ2-5	NA	CASSTPSGGLEETQYF	TGTGCCAGCTCTACCCCTAGCGGGGGACTAGAGGAGACCCAGTACTTC
TRBV6-5	NA	TRBJ2-5	few	CASSYSPNLLTQYF	TGTGCCAGCAGTTACTCACCTAACCTCCTGACCCAGTACTTC
TRBV23-1	NA	TRBJ1-1	NA	CASSRGPEAFF	TGCGCCAGCAGTCGAGGACCCGAAGCTTTCTTT
TRBV11-2	NA	TRBJ2-4	NA	CASSPGVLGIQYF	TGTGCCAGCAGCCCCGGGGTGCTTGGCATTCAGTACTTC
TRBV6-1	NA	TRBJ1-6	NA	CASSELGGPGDSPLHF	TGTGCCAGCAGTGAATTGGGGGGGCCTGGAGATTCACCCCTCCACTTT
TRBV5-1	NA	TRBJ1-2	NA	CASSLAQNYGYTF	TGCGCCAGCAGCTTGGCACAGAACTATGGCTACACCTTC
TRBV7-9	TRBD2	TRBJ2-5	NA	CASSLRKRRGLAETQYF	TGTGCCAGCAGCTTAAGGAAGCGTCGAGGACTAGCGGAGACCCAGTACTTC